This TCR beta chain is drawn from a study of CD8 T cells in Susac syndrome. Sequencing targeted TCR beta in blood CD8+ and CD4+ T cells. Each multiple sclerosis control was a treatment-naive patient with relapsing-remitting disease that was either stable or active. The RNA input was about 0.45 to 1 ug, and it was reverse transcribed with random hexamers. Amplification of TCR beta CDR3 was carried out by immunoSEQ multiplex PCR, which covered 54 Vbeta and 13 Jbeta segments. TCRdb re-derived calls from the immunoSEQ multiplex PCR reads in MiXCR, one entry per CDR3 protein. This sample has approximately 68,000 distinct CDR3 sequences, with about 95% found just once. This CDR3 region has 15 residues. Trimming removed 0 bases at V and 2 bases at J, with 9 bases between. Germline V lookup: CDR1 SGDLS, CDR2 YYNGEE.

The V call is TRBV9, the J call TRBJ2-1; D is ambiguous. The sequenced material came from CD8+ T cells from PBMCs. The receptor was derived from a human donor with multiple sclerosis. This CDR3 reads CASSVGTEPYNEQFF. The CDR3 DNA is TGTGCCAGCAGCGTAGGAACAGAGCCCTACAATGAGCAGTTCTTC.